This TCR beta chain was identified during a study of cytomegalovirus exposure and HLA in healthy donors. The study ran its PCR with 60 Vbeta and 13 Jbeta primers. Libraries were prepared by immunoSEQ multiplex PCR; TCRdb keeps only in-frame clonotypes and omits some of them. The sample gives 100,000 to 150,000 clones, 55% to 75% of which show up once; around 3.7% is in the top ten. There are a few counts of this clone. Its antigen is still unknown. Samples came from healthy bone marrow donors. Trimming removed 4 bases from V and 3 bases from J; junction bases left unmatched: 1. The CDR3 sequence is 13 residues long. Germline V gives CDR1 ENHRY, CDR2 SYGVKD. The study's findings and limits: Analyses of presence/absence relied on an assumption of roughly uniform sequencing depth across donors. TCR beta chains numbering under 200 were designated cytomegalovirus-associated.

This sequence originates from a man younger than 45 in good health and CMV-seronegative. Sequencing was performed on PBMCs. The rearrangement links TRBV10-3 to TRBJ2-3; TRBD2 matches at 7 bases. CDR3 nucleotide sequence: TGTGCCATCAGTGCTAGCGGTACAGATACGCAGTATTTT. This gives the protein CAISASGTDTQYF.